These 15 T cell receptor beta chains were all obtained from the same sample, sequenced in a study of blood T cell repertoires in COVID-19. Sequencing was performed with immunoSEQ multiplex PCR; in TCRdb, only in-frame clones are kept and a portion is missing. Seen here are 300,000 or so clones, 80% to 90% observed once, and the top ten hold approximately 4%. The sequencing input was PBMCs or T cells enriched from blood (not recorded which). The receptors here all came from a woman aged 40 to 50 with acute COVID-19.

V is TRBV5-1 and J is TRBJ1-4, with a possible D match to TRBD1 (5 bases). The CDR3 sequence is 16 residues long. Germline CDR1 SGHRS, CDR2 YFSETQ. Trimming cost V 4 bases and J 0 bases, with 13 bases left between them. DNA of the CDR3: TGCGCCAGCAGCCAAGGACACACTGCAACTAATGAAAAACTGTTTTTT. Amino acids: CASSQGHTATNEKLFF.

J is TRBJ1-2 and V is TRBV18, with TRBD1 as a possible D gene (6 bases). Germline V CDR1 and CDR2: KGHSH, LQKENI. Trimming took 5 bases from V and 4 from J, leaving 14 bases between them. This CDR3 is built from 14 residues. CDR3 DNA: TGTGCCAGCTCAGCAAACAGGGAGGGCTATGGCTACACCTTC. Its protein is CASSANREGYGYTF.

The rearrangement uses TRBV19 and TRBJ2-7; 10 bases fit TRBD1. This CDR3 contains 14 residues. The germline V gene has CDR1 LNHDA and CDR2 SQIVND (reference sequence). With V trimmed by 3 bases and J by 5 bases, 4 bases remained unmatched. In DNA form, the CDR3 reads TGTGCCAGTAGTATTAGACAGGGGGCCCACGAGCAGTACTTC. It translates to CASSIRQGAHEQYF.

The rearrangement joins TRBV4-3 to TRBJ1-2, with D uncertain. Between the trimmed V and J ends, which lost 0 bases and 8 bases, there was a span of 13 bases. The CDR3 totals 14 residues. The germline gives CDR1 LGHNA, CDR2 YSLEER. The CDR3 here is CASSQDTGLPGYTF. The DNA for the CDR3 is TGCGCCAGCAGCCAAGATACCGGGTTACCCGGCTACACCTTC.

Written as DNA, the CDR3 is TGTGCCAGCTCACCACCGCCTGATGGGGGACATAGGCCCCAGCATTTT. Translated: CASSPPPDGGHRPQHF. The chain has TRBV18 and TRBJ1-5, with TRBD1 as a possible D gene (6 bases). The CDR3 is 16 amino acids. Germline-derived CDR1 and CDR2 are KGHSH and LQKENI. Deletions cut 0 bases from V and 9 bases from J, with 18 bases between.

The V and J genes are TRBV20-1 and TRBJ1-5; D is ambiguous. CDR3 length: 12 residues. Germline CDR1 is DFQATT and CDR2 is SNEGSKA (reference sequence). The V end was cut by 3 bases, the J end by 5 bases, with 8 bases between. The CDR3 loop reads CSASSSDQPQHF. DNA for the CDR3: TGCAGTGCTAGTAGTTCAGATCAGCCCCAGCATTTT.

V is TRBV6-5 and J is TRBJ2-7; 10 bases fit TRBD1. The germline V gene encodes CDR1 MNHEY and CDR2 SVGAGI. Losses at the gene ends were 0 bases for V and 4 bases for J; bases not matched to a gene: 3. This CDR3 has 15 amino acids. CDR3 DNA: TGTGCCAGCAGTTACTCGACAGGGGGCTGGTACGAGCAGTACTTC. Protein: CASSYSTGGWYEQYF.

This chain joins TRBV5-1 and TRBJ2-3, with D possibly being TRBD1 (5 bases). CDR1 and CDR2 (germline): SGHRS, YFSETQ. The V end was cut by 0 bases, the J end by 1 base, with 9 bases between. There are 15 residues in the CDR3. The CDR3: CASSLGQFRTDTQYF. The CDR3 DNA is TGCGCCAGCAGCTTGGGACAGTTTCGCACAGATACGCAGTATTTT.

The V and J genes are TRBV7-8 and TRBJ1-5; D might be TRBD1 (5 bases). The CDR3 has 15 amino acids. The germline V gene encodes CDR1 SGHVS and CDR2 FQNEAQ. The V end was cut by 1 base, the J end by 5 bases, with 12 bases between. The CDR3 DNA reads TGTGCCAGCAGCTTAGGAGAGCAGGGTCATCAGCCCCAGCATTTT. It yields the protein CASSLGEQGHQPQHF.

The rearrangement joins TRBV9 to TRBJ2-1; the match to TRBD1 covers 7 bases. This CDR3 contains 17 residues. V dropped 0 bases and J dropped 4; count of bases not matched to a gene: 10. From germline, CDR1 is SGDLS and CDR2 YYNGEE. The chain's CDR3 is CASSVGGVGQWYNEQFF. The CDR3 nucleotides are TGTGCCAGCAGCGTAGGAGGCGTGGGACAGTGGTACAATGAGCAGTTCTTC.

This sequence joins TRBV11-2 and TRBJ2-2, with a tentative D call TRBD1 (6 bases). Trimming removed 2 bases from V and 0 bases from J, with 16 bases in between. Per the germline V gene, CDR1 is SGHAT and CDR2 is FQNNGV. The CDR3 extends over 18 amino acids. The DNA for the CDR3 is TGTGCCAGCAGCTTAACAGGGTTGACAGCCGCGAACACCGGGGAGCTGTTTTTT. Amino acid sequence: CASSLTGLTAANTGELFF.

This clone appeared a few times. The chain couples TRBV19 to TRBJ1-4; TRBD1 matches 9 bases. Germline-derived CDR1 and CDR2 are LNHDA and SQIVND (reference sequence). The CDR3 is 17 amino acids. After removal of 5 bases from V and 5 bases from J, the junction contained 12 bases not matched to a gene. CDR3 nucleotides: TGTGCCAGTAGTCCGGACAGGGGTTCGGTTAGGAATGAAAAACTGTTTTTT. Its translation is CASSPDRGSVRNEKLFF.

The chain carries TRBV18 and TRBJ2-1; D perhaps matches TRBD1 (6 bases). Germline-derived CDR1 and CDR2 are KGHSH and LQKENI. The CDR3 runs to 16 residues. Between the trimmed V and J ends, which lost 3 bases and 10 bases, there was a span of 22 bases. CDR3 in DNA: TGTGCCAGCTCACCGTATGGGGGCCTGGTCGGCGAGGAGCAGTTCTTC. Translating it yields CASSPYGGLVGEEQFF.

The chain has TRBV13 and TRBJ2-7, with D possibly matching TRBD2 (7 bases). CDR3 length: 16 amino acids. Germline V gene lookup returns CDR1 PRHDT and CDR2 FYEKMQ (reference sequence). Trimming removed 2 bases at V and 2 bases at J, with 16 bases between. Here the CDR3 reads CASSLSFGGPAYEQYF. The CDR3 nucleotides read TGTGCCAGCAGCTTATCCTTCGGGGGGCCCGCCTACGAGCAGTACTTC.

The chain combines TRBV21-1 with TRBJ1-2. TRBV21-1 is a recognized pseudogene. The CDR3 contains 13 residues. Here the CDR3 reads CASSKQRNYGYTF. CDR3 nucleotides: TGTGCCAGCAGCAAACAGCGTAACTATGGCTACACCTTC.